This entry features one T cell receptor beta chain sequence. The table came from immunoSEQ multiplex PCR; TCRdb's copy has only in-frame clones and leaves some out. The sample shows tens of thousands of clones, about four fifths of them seen only once. CDR3 length: 12 amino acids. Looked up from germline, CDR1 is KGHSH and CDR2 is LQKENI. The ends were cut back, 2 bases at V and 4 bases at J, with 4 bases in the middle. This sample was taken from a study of blood T cell repertoires in COVID-19. The sequence was obtained from a man aged 45 to 65 with acute or convalescent COVID-19. The chain has TRBV18 and TRBJ2-3; D call uncertain. Source material: peripheral blood. CDR3 DNA sequence: TGTGCCAGCTCACCAGAGCCAGATACGCAGTATTTT. It yields the protein CASSPEPDTQYF.